The 32 T cell receptor beta chains below come from one sample, sequenced in a study of blood T cells in healthy people across ages. A J-beta primer mix and a sample-barcoded 5' primer were used in a second PCR of about 7 to 12 cycles. Using its own MiXCR run on the 5' RACE reads, TCRdb lists one record per CDR3 protein. The repertoire includes hundreds of thousands of distinct CDR3 sequences, under 25% of them detected once, and under 4% sits in the top ten. Input material: blood. The origin of the receptors is a man aged 65-85 years in good health.

The chain recombines TRBV27 with TRBJ2-5, with D perhaps TRBD1 (6 bases). The DNA end favors TRBJ2-7, so the J call may be wrong. CDR3 length equals 14 residues. Looked up from germline, CDR1 is MNHEY and CDR2 is SMNVEV (reference sequence). The CDR3 DNA sequence: TGTGCCAGCAGTTTACAGGGGAGTGGGCTCGAGCAGTACTTC. As protein: CASSLQGSGLEQYF.

This clonotype has only a few counts. This rearrangement joins TRBV29-1 to TRBJ2-5; D possibly corresponds to TRBD1 (6 bases). Trimming pared 3 bases from V and 4 bases from J, leaving 12 bases between. This CDR3 is 13 amino acids long. Per the germline V gene, CDR1 is SQVTM and CDR2 is ANQGSEA. CDR3 sequence: CSVDRGSSETQYF. The CDR3 region has the DNA TGCAGCGTTGACAGGGGTTCCTCAGAGACCCAGTACTTC.

This chain links TRBV15 with TRBJ2-2; D tentatively fits TRBD1 or TRBD2 (5 bases each). Germline values: CDR1 LNHNV, CDR2 YYDKDF (reference sequence). CDR3 length equals 13 residues. V lost 8 bases to trimming and J lost 6 bases, with 13 bases between them. The CDR3 region is CATSGRSSGELFF. The CDR3 DNA sequence: TGTGCCACCTCGGGACGGAGCTCCGGGGAGCTGTTTTTT.

This clonotype came up many times. The rearrangement links TRBV5-1 to TRBJ2-5, with 7 nucleotides matching TRBD2. Germline assignment: CDR1 SGHRS and CDR2 YFSETQ. The CDR3 covers 16 residues. The J segment lost 2 bases and the V segment lost 1 base, leaving 8 bases of the junction unmatched. The CDR3 reads CASSLSGASGQETQYF. CDR3 coding DNA: TGCGCCAGCAGCTTGTCCGGAGCTAGCGGTCAAGAGACCCAGTACTTC.

The chain combines TRBV12-3 or TRBV12-4 with TRBJ2-5; D may correspond to TRBD1 or TRBD2 (5 bases each). With the DNA end fitting TRBJ2-7 better, the J assignment may be wrong. The CDR3 length is 15 residues. The CDR3 nucleotides are TGTGCCAGCAGTTTACCCGGGGACGGCCCCTACGAGCAGTACTTC. It is translated as CASSLPGDGPYEQYF.

This clonotype has more than one count but fewer than ten. This chain connects TRBV20-1 to TRBJ1-4; unclear D gene. The CDR3 runs to 14 residues. Trimming removed 0 bases at V and 0 bases at J, with 5 bases between. CDR1 is DFQATT and CDR2 is SNEGSKA in the germline V gene (reference sequence). The CDR3 spells CSARDGATNEKLFF. For the CDR3, the DNA is TGCAGTGCTAGAGACGGAGCAACTAATGAAAAACTGTTTTTT.

The V and J genes are TRBV28 and TRBJ2-7; D might be TRBD1 (5 bases). V lost 8 bases, J lost 2 bases, and 13 bases lay in between. CDR3 length: 13 residues. Germline values: CDR1 MDHEN, CDR2 SYDVKM. This CDR3 reads CASGPVRAYEQYF. DNA of the CDR3: TGTGCCAGCGGGCCCGTCAGGGCCTACGAGCAGTACTTC.

This CDR3 reads CASSKRPQIYGYTF. The CDR3 nucleotides read TGTGCCAGCAGCAAGCGACCGCAGATCTATGGCTACACCTTC. This chain uses TRBV5-6 with TRBJ1-2; D call uncertain. CDR3 size: 14 residues. V lost 4 bases, J lost 4 bases, and 14 bases lay in between. Per germline, CDR1 SGHDT and CDR2 YYEEEE.

This clonotype occurred a few times. The V and J genes are TRBV20-1 and TRBJ2-5, with TRBD1 matching 7 bases. CDR3 length: 13 residues. V dropped 6 bases and J dropped 5; count of bases not matched to a gene: 9. CDR1 is DFQATT and CDR2 is SNEGSKA in the germline V gene (reference sequence). The CDR3 protein is CSATGQGVETQYF. DNA of the CDR3: TGCAGTGCCACCGGGCAGGGGGTTGAGACCCAGTACTTC.

This clonotype was found once. This chain connects TRBV2 to TRBJ2-1; 7 nucleotides match TRBD2. J lost 12 bases, V lost 8 bases, and 16 bases had no gene match. The CDR3 contains 14 residues. The germline V gene encodes CDR1 SNHLY and CDR2 FYNNEI. The CDR3: CASEPQRGGIGQFF. The CDR3 region has the DNA TGTGCCAGCGAGCCCCAGCGGGGCGGGATAGGGCAGTTCTTC.

The chain is built from TRBV12-3 or TRBV12-4 and TRBJ2-1; a weak D match, TRBD2 (6 bases). The V end lost 2 bases, the J end lost 7 bases, and 15 bases lay between the germline ends. The CDR3 consists of 15 residues. The CDR3 loop reads CASSLSAAGTNEQFF. CDR3 sequence (DNA): TGTGCCAGCAGTTTATCGGCCGCGGGGACTAATGAGCAGTTCTTC.

V and J are TRBV2 and TRBJ2-3; 8 nucleotides match TRBD2. The CDR3 runs 16 residues. Germline V gives CDR1 SNHLY, CDR2 FYNNEI. J gave up 4 bases and V 2 bases, and 8 bases lay outside the gene matches. CDR3 in amino acids: CASSELGGRSPDTQYF. CDR3 DNA: TGTGCCAGCAGTGAATTAGGCGGGAGGAGCCCAGATACGCAGTATTTT.

V and J are TRBV29-1 and TRBJ2-7; 8 bases agree with TRBD1. Germline lookup yields CDR1 SQVTM and CDR2 ANQGSEA. The J segment lost 3 bases and the V segment lost 0 bases, leaving 4 bases of the junction unmatched. The CDR3 consists of 14 residues. The CDR3 spells CSVEEPGQGYEQYF. DNA for the CDR3: TGCAGCGTTGAAGAACCCGGACAGGGCTACGAGCAGTACTTC.

The V and J genes are TRBV11-2 and TRBJ2-7; D might be TRBD2 (5 bases). V gave up 5 bases and J gave up 11 bases, with 22 bases separating them. Germline assignment: CDR1 SGHAT and CDR2 FQNNGV. This CDR3 contains 14 residues. This chain's CDR3 is CASSLGVQAWEKYF. As DNA, the CDR3 is TGTGCCAGCAGCCTGGGAGTTCAAGCTTGGGAGAAGTACTTC.

The chain carries TRBV5-1 and TRBJ2-6, with D maybe TRBD1 (5 bases). Germline CDR1 and CDR2: SGHRS and YFSETQ. The CDR3 runs 20 residues. V was trimmed by 5 bases and J by 0 bases, leaving 24 bases between them. CDR3 sequence (DNA): TGCGCCAGCAGTTTTGAAACAAAACAGGAACCAATCTCTGGGGCCAACGTCCTGACTTTC. Translated, it gives CASSFETKQEPISGANVLTF.

The CDR3 DNA reads as TGTGCCACCCGGCTAGCGGGAGTTGAGCAGTTCTTC. Its translation is CATRLAGVEQFF. The chain has TRBV24-1 and TRBJ2-1; 10 bases match TRBD2. Trimming removed 9 bases from V and 9 bases from J; junction bases left unmatched: 4. Germline CDR1 reads KGHDR; CDR2 reads SFDVKD. This CDR3 comprises 12 residues.

This chain uses TRBV29-1 with TRBJ2-1; D is perhaps TRBD1 (5 bases). Trimming removed 1 base at V and 8 bases at J, with 12 bases between. The germline V gene has CDR1 SQVTM and CDR2 ANQGSEA. The CDR3 loop spans 13 amino acids. The CDR3 is CSVEGQFGDEQFF. CDR3 DNA: TGCAGCGTTGAAGGACAGTTTGGTGATGAGCAGTTCTTC.

The J gene is TRBJ1-6, the V gene TRBV27, with 10 bases fitting TRBD1. The CDR3 covers 16 residues. Germline V lookup: CDR1 MNHEY, CDR2 SMNVEV (reference sequence). Trimming removed 5 bases from V and 8 bases from J; junction bases left unmatched: 9. In DNA form, the CDR3 reads TGTGCCAGCAGTCTGCGGGACAGGGGAGTGGATTCACCCCTCCACTTT. Encoded protein: CASSLRDRGVDSPLHF.

The chain couples TRBV9 to TRBJ2-7; perhaps TRBD2 as D (5 bases). Germline values: CDR1 SGDLS, CDR2 YYNGEE. This CDR3 is 15 amino acids long. Trimming removed 0 bases from V and 2 bases from J, with 12 bases in between. The CDR3, as DNA: TGTGCCAGCAGCGTAGCGGGCACTAGTGCCTACGAGCAGTACTTC. This sequence encodes CASSVAGTSAYEQYF.

This chain uses TRBV5-1 with TRBJ2-3, with 8 positions matching TRBD1. Trimming removed 9 bases from V and 0 bases from J; junction bases left unmatched: 6. The CDR3 has 14 amino acids. Per germline, CDR1 SGHRS and CDR2 YFSETQ. In DNA, the CDR3 is TGCGCCACCAAACAGGGGGTCAGCACAGATACGCAGTATTTT. Its translation is CATKQGVSTDTQYF.

This clonotype occurred a few times. V usage is TRBV2 and J usage is TRBJ1-5; the D is unclear. This CDR3 spans 12 amino acids. CDR1 is SNHLY, CDR2 FYNNEI, per germline. Trimming took 6 bases from V and 7 from J, leaving 10 bases between them. The CDR3 sequence is CASRRGNQPQHF. Written as DNA, the CDR3 is TGTGCCAGCAGGCGGGGAAACCAGCCCCAGCATTTT.

V and J are TRBV4-1 and TRBJ1-1; 10 bases fit TRBD1. The CDR3 contains 15 residues. J lost 5 bases, V lost 1 base, and 4 bases had no gene match. CDR1 is MGHRA and CDR2 is YSYEKL in the germline V gene. The DNA of the CDR3 is TGCGCCAGCAGCCAAGGGGGACAGGGGTCTACTGAAGCTTTCTTT. Its translation is CASSQGGQGSTEAFF.

This clonotype was counted a few times. The junction differs from germline at one of its ends, possibly a read error. The chain joins TRBV20-1 to TRBJ2-3; TRBD2 agrees at 14 bases. Germline loops: CDR1 DFQATT, CDR2 SNEGSKA (reference sequence). The CDR3 extends over 15 amino acids. The DNA for the CDR3 is TGTAGTGCTACTGGACTAGCGGGAGGAACAGATACGCAGTGTTTT. Residues: CSATGLAGGTDTQCF.

J is TRBJ2-1 and V is TRBV5-1; maybe TRBD1 (5 bases). The CDR3 loop spans 14 amino acids. V was shortened by 6 bases and J by 5 bases, with 15 bases between the two germline ends. From germline, CDR1 is SGHRS and CDR2 YFSETQ. CDR3 coding DNA: TGCGCCAGCACCACAGGAGCCCGAAACAATGAGCAGTTCTTC. As protein: CASTTGARNNEQFF.

This clonotype has at least ten counts. The V gene is TRBV5-5, the J gene TRBJ1-3; the D is unclear. The V and J ends lost 4 bases and 2 bases respectively, with 7 bases between them. Germline CDR1 is SGHKS and CDR2 is YYEKEE (reference sequence). CDR3 length: 13 residues. In DNA form, the CDR3 reads TGTGCCAGCAGCCTTGGGCCTGGAAACACCATATATTTT. Protein sequence: CASSLGPGNTIYF.

To note about this clonotype: One end of the junction does not line up with germline, which may come from a read error. The genes are TRBV27 and TRBJ1-4, with TRBD1 as a possible D gene (6 bases). The CDR3 is 13 residues long. Germline values: CDR1 MNHEY, CDR2 SMNVEV (reference sequence). CDR3 bases: TGTGCCAGTAGTTTCAAAGACTCGGGGACAATGTTTTTT. Encoded protein: CASSFKDSGTMFF. The full variable domain, completed using reference TRBV27 and TRBJ1-4, is EAQVTQNPRYLITVTGKKLTVTCSQNMNHEYMSWYRQDPGLGLRQIYYSMNVEVTDKGDVPEGYKVSRKEKRNFPLILESPSPNQTSLYFCASSFKDSGTMFFGSGTQLSVL.

The genes are TRBV5-1 and TRBJ1-1; the D is unclear. Trimming removed 1 base at V and 5 bases at J, with 6 bases between. CDR1 and CDR2 (germline): SGHRS, YFSETQ. The CDR3 totals 12 residues. The CDR3 region is CASSLKGTEAFF. In DNA form, the CDR3 reads TGCGCCAGCAGCTTGAAAGGGACTGAAGCTTTCTTT.

The chain combines TRBV11-2 with TRBJ2-4; 7 bases fit TRBD2. The CDR3 covers 14 residues. After removal of 5 bases from V and 3 bases from J, the junction contained 4 bases not matched to a gene. Germline V gene data show CDR1 as SGHAT and CDR2 as FQNNGV. The chain's CDR3 is CASSQAGNKNIQYF. In nucleotides, the CDR3 is TGTGCCAGCAGCCAAGCGGGAAACAAAAACATTCAGTACTTC.

In this sample, this clonotype turned up a few times. The V call is TRBV27, the J call TRBJ2-3, with D hard to call. The J call may be faulty, since TRBJ1-5 better matches the DNA end. CDR3 length: 14 residues. Germline values: CDR1 MNHEY, CDR2 SMNVEV (reference sequence). CDR3 DNA sequence: TGTGCCAGCAGTTTGCAAGTCGGCACAGATACGCAGCATTTT. Translation: CASSLQVGTDTQHF.

The J gene is TRBJ2-5, the V gene TRBV6-2 or TRBV6-3, with 13 positions matching TRBD2. Germline CDR1 reads MNHEY; CDR2 reads SVGEGT. After removal of 2 bases from V and 11 bases from J, the junction contained 5 bases not matched to a gene. This CDR3 has 14 amino acids. CDR3 sequence: CASSYAGTSGIQYF. The CDR3 DNA reads TGTGCCAGCAGTTACGCCGGGACTAGCGGGATTCAGTACTTC.

The V gene is TRBV21-1, the J gene TRBJ2-5; TRBD1, as called in the table, went unchecked against the DNA. TRBV21-1 is flagged as a pseudogene. The CDR3 covers 17 residues. CDR3 in DNA: TGTGCCAGCACCCCATTTCAGGGGGCGTCCCACCAAGAGACCCAGTACTTC. It yields the protein CASTPFQGASHQETQYF.

The gene calls are TRBV24-1 and TRBJ2-1; the match to TRBD2 covers 7 bases. The trim removed 2 bases at V and 4 bases at J, leaving 10 bases unmatched. Germline assignment: CDR1 KGHDR and CDR2 SFDVKD. The CDR3 loop spans 17 amino acids. CDR3 loop: CATSDSRGRARYNEQFF. The CDR3 DNA is TGTGCCACCAGTGATTCTCGAGGGAGGGCCCGGTACAATGAGCAGTTCTTC.